These 32 T cell receptor beta chains were sequenced from one sample in a study of cytomegalovirus exposure and HLA in healthy donors. In the PCR, 60 Vbeta and 13 Jbeta primers were used. Generated by immunoSEQ multiplex PCR, the TCRdb table keeps only in-frame clones and is missing some. This table lists tens of thousands of clones. Sequenced input: PBMCs. Receptors originate from a female donor in good health and CMV-seropositive.

The chain combines TRBV7-3 with TRBJ2-2; 12 nucleotides align to TRBD2. In germline, CDR1 is SGHTA, CDR2 FQGTGA. J was trimmed by 7 bases and V by 2 bases; bases with no gene match: 8. This CDR3 is 17 amino acids long. The CDR3 is CASSLSSTSGGVGELFF. The CDR3 DNA sequence: TGTGCCAGCAGCTTATCATCGACTAGCGGGGGAGTCGGGGAGCTGTTTTTT.

Comments on this clone: At one end, the junction sequence differs from germline, possibly due to a read error. The J gene is TRBJ2-5, the V gene TRBV6-5; D is unresolved. Germline V gene lookup returns CDR1 MNHEY and CDR2 SVGAGI. This CDR3 is built from 15 residues. Here the CDR3 reads CASSYSIPFQENQYF. DNA for the CDR3: TGTGCCAGCAGTTACTCGATCCCGTTCCAAGAGAACCAGTACTTC.

The chain carries TRBV18 and TRBJ1-1, with 10 bases identical to TRBD1. The germline V gene encodes CDR1 KGHSH and CDR2 LQKENI. The J segment lost 4 bases and the V segment lost 6 bases, leaving 8 bases of the junction unmatched. The CDR3 loop spans 15 amino acids. CDR3 region: CASSPRQGAGTEAFF. CDR3 sequence (DNA): TGTGCCAGCTCCCCCCGACAGGGGGCGGGCACTGAAGCTTTCTTT.

DNA for the CDR3: TGCGCCAGCAGCATAGTCGTCGGCGGTGAAAAACTGTTTTTT. It translates to CASSIVVGGEKLFF. The chain joins TRBV5-1 to TRBJ1-4; unclear D gene. The CDR3 has 14 amino acids. Germline loops: CDR1 SGHRS, CDR2 YFSETQ. Between the trimmed V and J ends, which lost 4 bases and 7 bases, there was a span of 14 bases.

The V call is TRBV5-1, the J call TRBJ2-1; D might be TRBD1 (5 bases). The CDR3 runs to 13 residues. Germline V gives CDR1 SGHRS, CDR2 YFSETQ. Trimming took 9 bases from V and 8 from J, leaving 18 bases between them. CDR3 bases: TGCGCCACCGCGCTAGGGGTGAACGATGAGCAGTTCTTC. Translating it yields CATALGVNDEQFF.

The chain carries TRBV7-9 and TRBJ1-2; 10 bases agree with TRBD1. CDR3 length: 13 amino acids. The junction had 1 base not matched to a gene; V was cut back by 5 bases and J by 4 bases. The germline gives CDR1 SEHNR, CDR2 FQNEAQ (reference sequence). In DNA form, the CDR3 reads TGTGCCAGCAGCGGGGACAGGGGCTATGGCTACACCTTC. The encoded protein is CASSGDRGYGYTF. The full variable domain, completed using reference TRBV7-9 and TRBJ1-2, is DTGVSQNPRHKITKRGQNVTFRCDPISEHNRLYWYRQTLGQGPEFLTYFQNEAQLEKSRLLSDRFSAERPKGSFSTLEIQRTEQGDSAMYLCASSGDRGYGYTFGSGTRLTVV.

The chain couples TRBV5-1 to TRBJ1-1; a weak D match, TRBD1 (5 bases). V was trimmed by 6 bases and J by 1 base, leaving 16 bases between them. CDR3 length: 15 residues. Germline-derived CDR1 and CDR2 are SGHRS and YFSETQ. In nucleotides, the CDR3 is TGCGCCAGCACCGGACGGGGGATAGAGAACACTGAAGCTTTCTTT. Amino acids: CASTGRGIENTEAFF. Combining the CDR3 with reference TRBV5-1 and TRBJ1-1 gives the whole variable domain KAGVTQTPRYLIKTRGQQVTLSCSPISGHRSVSWYQQTPGQGLQFLFEYFSETQRNKGNFPGRFSGRQFSNSRSEMNVSTLELGDSALYLCASTGRGIENTEAFFGQGTRLTVV.

The chain uses TRBV5-4 and TRBJ2-5; TRBD1 matches at 9 bases. The V and J ends lost 4 bases and 5 bases, in that order; junction bases with no gene match: 6. The V gene's germline CDR1 is SGHNT and CDR2 YYREEE (reference sequence). This CDR3 contains 14 residues. The CDR3 loop is CASSVYRGQETQYF. The CDR3 DNA sequence: TGTGCCAGCAGCGTATACAGGGGGCAGGAGACCCAGTACTTC.

The chain carries TRBV27 and TRBJ2-7; D may be TRBD2 (6 bases). The CDR3 runs 15 residues. The V gene lost 5 bases and the J gene lost 1 base, with 15 bases spanning the gap. From germline, CDR1 is MNHEY and CDR2 SMNVEV (reference sequence). CDR3 sequence: CASSRPGTSSYEQYF. The CDR3, as DNA: TGTGCCAGCAGTCGGCCGGGGACTTCGTCCTACGAGCAGTACTTC.

The chain has TRBV11-2 and TRBJ2-3; 8 nucleotides agree with TRBD2. Germline V gives CDR1 SGHAT, CDR2 FQNNGV. This CDR3 has 15 residues. Losses at the gene ends were 1 base for V and 1 base for J; bases not matched to a gene: 1. CDR3 amino acids: CASSLGRGGTDTQYF. As DNA, the CDR3 is TGTGCCAGCAGCTTAGGGCGGGGGGGCACAGATACGCAGTATTTT. Using reference TRBV11-2 and TRBJ2-3 for the parts outside the CDR3, the full variable domain is EAGVAQSPRYKIIEKRQSVAFWCNPISGHATLYWYQQILGQGPKLLIQFQNNGVVDDSQLPKDRFSAERLKGVDSTLKIQPAKLEDSAVYLCASSLGRGGTDTQYFGPGTRLTVL.

CDR3 bases: TGTGCCAGCGGTCGGGGGGTAGCCAAAAACATTCAGTACTTC. Translating gives CASGRGVAKNIQYF. V gene TRBV11-3 combines with J gene TRBJ2-4; 7 positions match TRBD2. The germline V gene encodes CDR1 SGHNT and CDR2 YENEEA. The junction had 4 bases not matched to a gene; V was cut back by 8 bases and J by 0 bases. The CDR3 runs to 14 residues.

V and J are TRBV5-1 and TRBJ2-7, with 8 positions matching TRBD2. The CDR3 has 16 amino acids. CDR1 and CDR2 (germline): SGHRS, YFSETQ. J gave up 9 bases and V 0 bases, and 14 bases lay outside the gene matches. DNA of the CDR3: TGCGCCAGCAGCTTGGCTCCGGGCATCCCCGGGGGGGTGCAGTACTTC. Protein: CASSLAPGIPGGVQYF.

Concerning this clone itself: This specimen includes other DNA sequences encoding the same CDR3. V and J are TRBV5-1 and TRBJ2-5; D may be TRBD1 (6 bases). There are 14 residues in the CDR3. Trimming left V 0 bases short and J 5 bases short, with 11 bases between. Germline-derived CDR1 and CDR2 are SGHRS and YFSETQ. The CDR3 bases are TGCGCCAGCAGCTTGGTAGGGGGACGGGAGACCCAGTACTTC. Translated: CASSLVGGRETQYF. The full variable domain, its missing parts supplied by reference TRBV5-1 and TRBJ2-5, is KAGVTQTPRYLIKTRGQQVTLSCSPISGHRSVSWYQQTPGQGLQFLFEYFSETQRNKGNFPGRFSGRQFSNSRSEMNVSTLELGDSALYLCASSLVGGRETQYFGPGTRLLVL.

The chain links TRBV29-1 to TRBJ2-7; no clear D. The CDR3 loop spans 12 amino acids. The V gene's germline CDR1 is SQVTM and CDR2 ANQGSEA. Trimming took 4 bases from V and 3 from J, leaving 10 bases between them. CDR3: CSVANGGYEQYF. CDR3 in DNA: TGCAGCGTTGCTAACGGCGGCTACGAGCAGTACTTC.

The chain uses TRBV18 and TRBJ1-5; D gene ambiguous. Trimming took 0 bases from V and 1 from J, leaving 7 bases between them. The CDR3 has 15 amino acids. CDR1 and CDR2 (germline): KGHSH, LQKENI. Here the CDR3 DNA reads TGTGCCAGCTCACCACCGGGCGGGAGCAATCAGCCCCAGCATTTT. Translation gives CASSPPGGSNQPQHF.

The chain combines TRBV28 with TRBJ2-5; 9 positions match TRBD1. V trimming: 2 bases; J trimming: 5 bases; junction bases outside the gene matches: 3. This CDR3 has 14 amino acids. The germline gives CDR1 MDHEN, CDR2 SYDVKM. The CDR3 is CASSLDGTGETQYF. CDR3 DNA: TGTGCCAGCAGTTTAGACGGGACAGGGGAGACCCAGTACTTC.

Of note for this clone: One junction end does not reproduce the germline sequence, and a read error may be involved. This chain connects TRBV4-3 to TRBJ2-5; TRBD1 matches at 7 bases. This CDR3 spans 16 amino acids. In germline, CDR1 is LGHNA, CDR2 YSLEER. DNA for the CDR3: TGCGCCAGCAGCCTAGACCCACAGGGGTTAAGTGAGAACCAGTACTTC. It codes for CASSLDPQGLSENQYF.

On this clone: One end of the junction varies from germline; a read error may be responsible. The sample contains more than one DNA sequence encoding this CDR3. The chain joins TRBV9 to TRBJ2-2; tentative D call: TRBD2 (6 bases). The CDR3 runs 15 residues. CDR1 and CDR2 from the germline V gene are SGDLS and YYNGEE. CDR3 DNA: TGTGCCAGCAGTGTAGGCGGGGCGAACACCGGGGAGCTGTTTTTT. It is translated as CASSVGGANTGELFF.

The V call is TRBV5-1, the J call TRBJ1-1; D is uncertain. With 4 bases removed from V and 3 bases from J, the gap between germline ends came to 10 bases. Germline values: CDR1 SGHRS, CDR2 YFSETQ. This CDR3 has 13 amino acids. The CDR3 sequence: CASSQGSYTEAFF. CDR3 in DNA: TGCGCCAGCAGCCAAGGGAGCTACACTGAAGCTTTCTTT. Based on the CDR3 plus reference TRBV5-1 and TRBJ1-1, the full variable domain is KAGVTQTPRYLIKTRGQQVTLSCSPISGHRSVSWYQQTPGQGLQFLFEYFSETQRNKGNFPGRFSGRQFSNSRSEMNVSTLELGDSALYLCASSQGSYTEAFFGQGTRLTVV.

This chain links TRBV7-9 with TRBJ1-6; 7 positions match TRBD1. This CDR3 region has 14 residues. CDR1 is SEHNR, CDR2 FQNEAQ, per germline (reference sequence). V dropped 5 bases and J dropped 7; count of bases not matched to a gene: 5. The DNA for the CDR3 is TGTGCCAGCAGCCCCAGGACAGGCAATTCACCCCTCCACTTT. It encodes CASSPRTGNSPLHF. Based on the CDR3 plus reference TRBV7-9 and TRBJ1-6, the full variable domain is DTGVSQNPRHKITKRGQNVTFRCDPISEHNRLYWYRQTLGQGPEFLTYFQNEAQLEKSRLLSDRFSAERPKGSFSTLEIQRTEQGDSAMYLCASSPRTGNSPLHFGNGTRLTVT.

This chain connects TRBV11-3 to TRBJ2-1; TRBD1 might be the D (5 bases). With 4 bases removed from V and 9 bases from J, the gap between germline ends came to 7 bases. Per germline, CDR1 SGHNT and CDR2 YENEEA. The CDR3 is 11 amino acids. The CDR3 is CASSSQGEQFF. Written as DNA, the CDR3 is TGTGCCAGCAGCTCGCAGGGTGAGCAGTTCTTC.

The genes are TRBV5-5 and TRBJ1-1, with a weak D call TRBD1 (6 bases). Germline V gives CDR1 SGHKS, CDR2 YYEKEE (reference sequence). The CDR3 contains 15 residues. V lost 3 bases to trimming and J lost 1 base, with 13 bases between them. CDR3 nucleotide sequence: TGTGCCAGCAGCTCACAGGGTAGGGGGAACACTGAAGCTTTCTTT. Amino acids: CASSSQGRGNTEAFF.

The chain recombines TRBV5-4 with TRBJ2-5; 10 bases agree with TRBD1. Germline trimming cut 4 bases from V and 5 bases from J; bases unmatched to any gene: 5. The CDR3 is made up of 14 amino acids. CDR1 is SGHNT and CDR2 is YYREEE in the germline V gene (reference sequence). This chain's CDR3 is CASSRQGAQETQYF. As DNA, the CDR3 is TGTGCCAGCAGCCGACAGGGGGCGCAGGAGACCCAGTACTTC.

This rearrangement joins TRBV19 to TRBJ2-7; the D gene is possibly TRBD2 (6 bases). Germline loops: CDR1 LNHDA, CDR2 SQIVND (reference sequence). The V end was cut by 5 bases, the J end by 2 bases, with 13 bases between. This CDR3 comprises 14 residues. The CDR3 bases are TGTGCCAGTAGTCGGGCGGGAAGAGCCTACGAGCAGTACTTC. Translating gives CASSRAGRAYEQYF.

The chain employs TRBV2 and TRBJ2-7; tentatively, D is TRBD2 (5 bases). CDR1 and CDR2 from the germline V gene are SNHLY and FYNNEI. V lost 4 bases and J lost 6, with 16 bases in between. This CDR3 comprises 14 residues. CDR3 coding DNA: TGTGCCAGCAGTGCGTCAAGGGTACGGGGCGAGCAGTACTTC. This codes for CASSASRVRGEQYF. Combining the CDR3 with reference TRBV2 and TRBJ2-7 gives the whole variable domain EPEVTQTPSHQVTQMGQEVILRCVPISNHLYFYWYRQILGQKVEFLVSFYNNEISEKSEIFDDQFSVERPDGSNFTLKIRSTKLEDSAMYFCASSASRVRGEQYFGPGTRLTVT.

The V call is TRBV6-1, the J call TRBJ2-3; a weak D match, TRBD1 (5 bases). The CDR3 sequence is 14 residues long. Trimming removed 8 bases at V and 2 bases at J, with 14 bases between. Germline V gene lookup returns CDR1 MNHNS and CDR2 SASEGT. The CDR3 DNA reads as TGTGCCAGCTCCCAAGGGGCGAACACAGATACGCAGTATTTT. Its protein is CASSQGANTDTQYF.

The V gene is TRBV18, the J gene TRBJ1-2; perhaps TRBD1 as D (6 bases). The V gene's germline CDR1 is KGHSH and CDR2 LQKENI. The V end lost 5 bases, the J end lost 4 bases, and 8 bases lay between the germline ends. The CDR3 length is 12 residues. CDR3 sequence: CASSSDSYGYTF. The CDR3 bases are TGTGCCAGCTCATCGGACAGCTATGGCTACACCTTC.

The chain combines TRBV6-6 with TRBJ1-1; D is perhaps TRBD1 (6 bases). The CDR3 runs to 15 residues. Germline lookup yields CDR1 MNHNY and CDR2 SVGAGI (reference sequence). Trimming took off 0 bases at V and 4 bases at J, with 12 bases between the two ends. The CDR3 DNA reads as TGTGCCAGCAGTTACTCGGGGGCACAGAGCACTGAAGCTTTCTTT. Translation: CASSYSGAQSTEAFF.

The chain carries TRBV28 and TRBJ2-7; TRBD2 agrees at 8 bases. Germline V gene sequence: CDR1 MDHEN, CDR2 SYDVKM. V dropped 2 bases and J dropped 4; count of bases not matched to a gene: 7. CDR3 size: 15 residues. The CDR3 DNA reads TGTGCCAGCAGTTTAGGGGGGACTAGAAAATACGAGCAGTACTTC. Translated, it gives CASSLGGTRKYEQYF.

The genes are TRBV28 and TRBJ2-3; 8 nucleotides align to TRBD1. CDR3 length equals 14 residues. Unmatched junction bases numbered 6, after V lost 6 bases and J lost 4 bases. Germline V gene sequence: CDR1 MDHEN, CDR2 SYDVKM. The CDR3 coding sequence is TGTGCCAGCAGGCCCGGACAGGGCCCAGATACGCAGTATTTT. Translation: CASRPGQGPDTQYF.

The chain couples TRBV4-1 to TRBJ2-7, with D tentatively TRBD1 (6 bases). Germline V gives CDR1 MGHRA, CDR2 YSYEKL. V was pared by 3 bases and J by 3 bases, with 15 bases between. The CDR3 loop spans 15 amino acids. CDR3 residues: CASSQFTGQFYEQYF. DNA of the CDR3: TGCGCCAGCAGCCAGTTCACCGGACAGTTCTACGAGCAGTACTTC.

J is TRBJ2-7 and V is TRBV7-2; 9 nucleotides match TRBD2. V lost 5 bases to trimming and J lost 4 bases; unmatched junction nucleotides: 6. The CDR3 is made up of 14 amino acids. Germline V gives CDR1 SGHTA, CDR2 FQGNSA. The CDR3 DNA reads TGTGCCAGCAGCAAGCTAGCGGGGTGGTACGAGCAGTACTTC. Translating it yields CASSKLAGWYEQYF.